The 13 T cell receptor beta chains below were found in one sample sequenced in a study of cytomegalovirus exposure and HLA in healthy donors (dated by TCRdb to 2016 to 2017). Libraries were constructed by the immunoSEQ multiplex PCR assay. Not all clones reach the TCRdb copy of this immuneACCESS table, which keeps in-frame sequences only. Checked studies attribute under half of the gap to unresolved V genes and leave the rest unexplained. Present in this sample are about 100,000 clones, around 95% of which were seen just once. The top ten clones comprise roughly 0.66% of the sample. The sequencing input was PBMCs. The receptors were sampled from a young woman in good health and CMV-seronegative.

A single count supports this clone. The chain recombines TRBV7-3 with TRBJ1-6, with D possibly being TRBD1 (6 bases). CDR1 and CDR2 (germline): SGHTA, FQGTGA. V lost 2 bases, J lost 7 bases, and 12 bases lay in between. The CDR3 has 15 amino acids. The CDR3: CASSLLGAGNSPLHF. DNA of the CDR3: TGTGCCAGCAGCTTATTGGGGGCTGGGAATTCACCCCTCCACTTT.

The chain joins TRBV27 to TRBJ2-7; D is unresolved. The CDR3 is made up of 13 amino acids. The V gene's germline CDR1 is MNHEY and CDR2 SMNVEV (reference sequence). V lost 2 bases, J lost 2 bases, and 7 bases lay in between. The CDR3 region has the DNA TGTGCCAGCAGTTTAAGGCGGCCCTACGAGCAGTACTTC. Encoded protein: CASSLRRPYEQYF.

This rearrangement joins TRBV29-1 to TRBJ2-7, with TRBD1 identical over 8 bases. Germline CDR1 SQVTM, CDR2 ANQGSEA. J gave up 1 base and V 0 bases, and 8 bases lay outside the gene matches. CDR3 length: 16 residues. This CDR3 is CSVEEGTTGESYEQYF. The CDR3, as DNA: TGCAGCGTTGAAGAAGGAACGACAGGGGAATCCTACGAGCAGTACTTC.

The chain carries TRBV7-9 and TRBJ2-1, with 10 nucleotides matching TRBD1. CDR1 is SEHNR and CDR2 is FQNEAQ in the germline V gene (reference sequence). V shed 8 bases and J 6 bases; nucleotides not matched to a gene: 7. The CDR3 consists of 14 residues. CDR3 in DNA: TGTGCCAGCGCCGGGACAGGGGATGTCAATGAGCAGTTCTTC. This sequence encodes CASAGTGDVNEQFF.

V is TRBV4-2 and J is TRBJ1-2; tentative D call: TRBD1 (6 bases). The CDR3 contains 14 residues. Germline V gene sequence: CDR1 LGHNA, CDR2 YNFKEQ. The ends were cut back, 4 bases at V and 3 bases at J, with 12 bases in the middle. CDR3 sequence reads: CASSLLQGYYGYTF. The CDR3, as DNA: TGTGCCAGCAGCCTCTTACAGGGATACTATGGCTACACCTTC.

The chain is built from TRBV9 and TRBJ1-1; 9 nucleotides align to TRBD1. Unmatched junction bases numbered 6, after V lost 4 bases and J lost 8 bases. Germline values: CDR1 SGDLS, CDR2 YYNGEE. The CDR3 is 13 residues long. CDR3 sequence reads: CASSRGTGKEAFF. The CDR3 DNA reads as TGTGCCAGCAGCAGAGGGACAGGGAAAGAAGCTTTCTTT.

The chain carries TRBV7-3 and TRBJ2-7; 8 bases line up with TRBD1. Germline V CDR1 and CDR2: SGHTA, FQGTGA. The CDR3 contains 13 residues. J lost 5 bases, V lost 5 bases, and 5 bases had no gene match. The CDR3 DNA reads TGTGCCAGCAGCCCGGACAGGGACCACGAGCAGTACTTC. As protein: CASSPDRDHEQYF.

CDR3 in DNA: TGTGCCACCAGCACCAAGACAGAAGGGTCAGAAAAACTGTTTTTT. The encoded protein is CATSTKTEGSEKLFF. The chain has TRBV15 and TRBJ1-4; a weak D match, TRBD1 (5 bases). The CDR3 is 15 amino acids. Germline V gene data show CDR1 as LNHNV and CDR2 as YYDKDF (reference sequence). Trimming cost V 4 bases and J 8 bases, with 17 bases left between them.

V and J are TRBV28 and TRBJ1-1, with 8 positions matching TRBD1. Germline CDR1 and CDR2: MDHEN and SYDVKM. The CDR3 has 15 residues. V shed 5 bases and J 2 bases; nucleotides not matched to a gene: 7. CDR3 DNA sequence: TGTGCCAGCAGTCCGACAGGGGTAGGTAACACTGAAGCTTTCTTT. This codes for CASSPTGVGNTEAFF.

This chain links TRBV5-1 with TRBJ2-3, with 8 bases lining up with TRBD1. Germline V gene lookup returns CDR1 SGHRS and CDR2 YFSETQ. This CDR3 spans 15 amino acids. V lost 4 bases, J lost 3 bases, and 7 bases stayed unmatched. This chain's CDR3 is CASSGSGTGTDTQYF. The CDR3 bases are TGCGCCAGCAGCGGCTCCGGGACAGGTACAGATACGCAGTATTTT.

The chain combines TRBV2 with TRBJ1-1, with 8 bases fitting TRBD1. Germline V lookup: CDR1 SNHLY, CDR2 FYNNEI. The CDR3 has 15 residues. V was clipped by 8 bases and J by 0 bases; unmatched bases: 8. This chain's CDR3 is CASPGTGLMNTEAFF. CDR3 nucleotide sequence: TGTGCCAGCCCCGGGACAGGACTCATGAACACTGAAGCTTTCTTT.

The rearrangement links TRBV28 to TRBJ1-2; 10 bases map to TRBD1. Germline V gives CDR1 MDHEN, CDR2 SYDVKM. J was trimmed by 8 bases and V by 5 bases; bases with no gene match: 8. This CDR3 contains 14 residues. DNA of the CDR3: TGTGCCAGCAGTGCAAGGGACAGGGGTAGCGGCTACACCTTC. Translation gives CASSARDRGSGYTF.

This clone came up once. V usage is TRBV29-1 and J usage is TRBJ2-1, with 10 bases matching TRBD1. Unmatched junction bases numbered 3, after V lost 6 bases and J lost 7 bases. The CDR3 consists of 12 residues. Germline V CDR1 and CDR2: SQVTM, ANQGSEA. The CDR3 reads CSVGGQGNEQFF. DNA for the CDR3: TGCAGCGTGGGGGGACAGGGGAATGAGCAGTTCTTC.